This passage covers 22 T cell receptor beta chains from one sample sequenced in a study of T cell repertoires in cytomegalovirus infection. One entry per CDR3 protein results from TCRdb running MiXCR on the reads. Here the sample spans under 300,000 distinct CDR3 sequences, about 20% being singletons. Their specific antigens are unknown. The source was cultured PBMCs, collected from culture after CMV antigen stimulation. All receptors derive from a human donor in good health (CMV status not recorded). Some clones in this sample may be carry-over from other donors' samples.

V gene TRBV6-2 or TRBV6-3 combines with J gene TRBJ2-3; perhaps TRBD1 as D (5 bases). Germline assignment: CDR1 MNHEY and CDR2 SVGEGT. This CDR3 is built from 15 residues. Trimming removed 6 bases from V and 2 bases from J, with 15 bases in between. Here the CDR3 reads CASRRGYTPTDTQYF. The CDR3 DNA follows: TGTGCCAGCAGAAGGGGATACACCCCCACAGATACGCAGTATTTT.

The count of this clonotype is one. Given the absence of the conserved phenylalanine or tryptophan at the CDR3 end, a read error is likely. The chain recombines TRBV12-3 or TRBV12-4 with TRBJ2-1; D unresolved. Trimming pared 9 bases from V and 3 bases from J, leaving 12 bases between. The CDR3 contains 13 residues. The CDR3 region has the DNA TGTGCCAGAGACTGTTGGGTCTACAATGAGCAGTTCCTC. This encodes CARDCWVYNEQFL.

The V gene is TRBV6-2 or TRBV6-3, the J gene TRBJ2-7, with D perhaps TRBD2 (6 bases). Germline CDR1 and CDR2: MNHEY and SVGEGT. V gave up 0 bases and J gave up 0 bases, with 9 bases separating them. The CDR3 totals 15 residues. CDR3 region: CASSYSGGFSYEQYV. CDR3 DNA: TGTGCCAGCAGTTACTCCGGGGGTTTCTCCTACGAGCAGTACGTC.

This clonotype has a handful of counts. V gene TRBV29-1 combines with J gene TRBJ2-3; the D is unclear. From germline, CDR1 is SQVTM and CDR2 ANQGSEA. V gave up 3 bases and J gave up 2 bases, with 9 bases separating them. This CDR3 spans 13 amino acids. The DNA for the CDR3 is TGCAGCGTTGATAGGGCCTACACAGATACGCAGTATTTT. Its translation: CSVDRAYTDTQYF.

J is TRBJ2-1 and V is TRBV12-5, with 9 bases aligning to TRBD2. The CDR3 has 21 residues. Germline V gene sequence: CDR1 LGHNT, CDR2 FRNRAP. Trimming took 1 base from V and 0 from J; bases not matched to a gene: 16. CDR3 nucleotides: TGTGCTAGTGGTTTGGGGAGATCCGGGACTAGCACTTTGAGCTCCTACAATGAGCAGTTCTTC. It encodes CASGLGRSGTSTLSSYNEQFF.

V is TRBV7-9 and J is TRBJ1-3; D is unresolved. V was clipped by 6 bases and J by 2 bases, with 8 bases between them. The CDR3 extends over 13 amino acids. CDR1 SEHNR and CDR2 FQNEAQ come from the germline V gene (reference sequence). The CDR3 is CASRPPPGNTIYF. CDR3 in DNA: TGTGCCAGCAGGCCACCGCCTGGAAACACCATATATTTT.

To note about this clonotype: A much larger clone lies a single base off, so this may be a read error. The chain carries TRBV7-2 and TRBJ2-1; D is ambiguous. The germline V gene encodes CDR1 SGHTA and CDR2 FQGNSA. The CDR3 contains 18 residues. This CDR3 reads CASSLTNRPDSSCNEQFF. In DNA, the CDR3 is TGTGCCAGCAGCTTAACAAATCGACCTGATAGTTCCTGCAATGAGCAGTTCTTC.

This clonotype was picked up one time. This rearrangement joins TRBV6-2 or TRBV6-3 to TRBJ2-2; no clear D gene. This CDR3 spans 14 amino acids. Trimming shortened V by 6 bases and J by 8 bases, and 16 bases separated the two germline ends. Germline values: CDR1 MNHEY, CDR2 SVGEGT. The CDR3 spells CASSPPPPDGELFF. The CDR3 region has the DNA TGTGCCAGCAGCCCTCCTCCCCCGGATGGGGAGCTGTTTTTT.

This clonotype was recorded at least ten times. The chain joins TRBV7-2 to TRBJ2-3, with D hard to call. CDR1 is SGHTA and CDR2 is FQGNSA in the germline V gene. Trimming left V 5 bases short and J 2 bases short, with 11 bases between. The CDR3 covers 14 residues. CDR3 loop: CASSPGSSTDTQYF. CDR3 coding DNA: TGTGCCAGCAGCCCCGGCAGCTCCACAGATACGCAGTATTTT.

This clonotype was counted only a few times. The CDR3 bases are TGTGCCAGCAGTCCCCAACTAGCGGGAACCTACAATGAGCAGTTCTTC. As protein: CASSPQLAGTYNEQFF. The rearrangement joins TRBV7-8 to TRBJ2-1, with 10 bases matching TRBD2. Trimming at V came to 6 bases and at J to 2 bases, leaving 7 bases not matched to a gene. Germline V lookup: CDR1 SGHVS, CDR2 FQNEAQ. The CDR3 is made up of 16 amino acids.

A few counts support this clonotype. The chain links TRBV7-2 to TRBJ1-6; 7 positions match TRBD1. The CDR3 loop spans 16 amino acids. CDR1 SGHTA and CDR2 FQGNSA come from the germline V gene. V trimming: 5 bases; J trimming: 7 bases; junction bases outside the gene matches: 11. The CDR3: CASSDSTGQKNSPLHF. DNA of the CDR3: TGTGCCAGCAGCGACTCGACGGGACAGAAAAATTCACCCCTCCACTTT.

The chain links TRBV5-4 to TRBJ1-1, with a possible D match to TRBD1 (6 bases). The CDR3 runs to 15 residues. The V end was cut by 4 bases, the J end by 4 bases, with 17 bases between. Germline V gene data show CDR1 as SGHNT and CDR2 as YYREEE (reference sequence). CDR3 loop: CASSASADRFTEAFF. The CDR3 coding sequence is TGTGCCAGCAGCGCCTCGGCCGACAGGTTCACTGAAGCTTTCTTT. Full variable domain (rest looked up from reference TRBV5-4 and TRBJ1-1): ETGVTQSPTHLIKTRGQQVTLRCSSQSGHNTVSWYQQALGQGPQFIFQYYREEENGRGNFPPRFSGLQFPNYSSELNVNALELDDSALYLCASSASADRFTEAFFGQGTRLTVV.

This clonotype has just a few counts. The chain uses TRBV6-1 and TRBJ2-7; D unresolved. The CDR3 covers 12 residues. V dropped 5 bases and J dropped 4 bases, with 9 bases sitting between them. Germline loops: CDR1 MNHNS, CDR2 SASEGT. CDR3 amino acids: CASSRTYYEQYV. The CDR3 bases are TGTGCCAGCAGTCGTACATATTACGAGCAGTACGTC.

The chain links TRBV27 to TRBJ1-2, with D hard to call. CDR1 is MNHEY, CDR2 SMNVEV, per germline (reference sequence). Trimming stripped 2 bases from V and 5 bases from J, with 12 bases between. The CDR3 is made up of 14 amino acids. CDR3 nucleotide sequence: TGTGCCAGCAGTTTAAAGGTTACCGTATATGGCTACACCTTC. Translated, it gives CASSLKVTVYGYTF.

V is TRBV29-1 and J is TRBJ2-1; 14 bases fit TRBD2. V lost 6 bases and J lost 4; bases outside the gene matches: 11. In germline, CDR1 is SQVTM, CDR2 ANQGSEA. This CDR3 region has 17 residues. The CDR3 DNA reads TGCAGCGTCCGTGACATGGGACTAGCGGGAGTGTACAATGAGCAGTTCTTC. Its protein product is CSVRDMGLAGVYNEQFF.

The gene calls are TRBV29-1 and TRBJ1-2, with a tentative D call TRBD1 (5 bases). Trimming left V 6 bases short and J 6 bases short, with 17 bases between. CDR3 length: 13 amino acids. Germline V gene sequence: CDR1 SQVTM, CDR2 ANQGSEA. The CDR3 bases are TGCAGCGTAGGGGCCAGCCCCGGAGATGGCTACACCTTC. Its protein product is CSVGASPGDGYTF.

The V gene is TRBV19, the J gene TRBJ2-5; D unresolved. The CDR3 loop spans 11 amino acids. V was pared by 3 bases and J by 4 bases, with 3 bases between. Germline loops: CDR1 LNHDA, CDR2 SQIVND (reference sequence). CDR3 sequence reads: CASSMSETQYF. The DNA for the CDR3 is TGTGCCAGTAGTATGTCAGAGACCCAGTACTTC.

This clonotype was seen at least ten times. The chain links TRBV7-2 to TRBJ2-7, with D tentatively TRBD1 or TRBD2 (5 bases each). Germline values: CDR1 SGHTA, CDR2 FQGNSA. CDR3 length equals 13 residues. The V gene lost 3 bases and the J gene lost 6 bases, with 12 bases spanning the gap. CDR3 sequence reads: CASSLGPASEQYV. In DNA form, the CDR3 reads TGTGCCAGCAGCTTGGGACCTGCTAGCGAGCAGTACGTC.

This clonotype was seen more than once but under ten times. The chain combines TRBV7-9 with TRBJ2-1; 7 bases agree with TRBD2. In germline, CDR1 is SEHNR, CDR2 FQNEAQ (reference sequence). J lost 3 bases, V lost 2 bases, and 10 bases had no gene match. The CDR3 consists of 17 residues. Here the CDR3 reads CASSLRLAQKHYNEQFF. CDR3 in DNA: TGTGCCAGCAGCTTAAGACTAGCTCAGAAGCACTACAATGAGCAGTTCTTC.

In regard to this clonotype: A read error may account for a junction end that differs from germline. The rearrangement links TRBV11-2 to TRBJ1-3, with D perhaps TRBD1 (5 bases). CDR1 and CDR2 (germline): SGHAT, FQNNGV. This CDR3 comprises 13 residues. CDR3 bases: TGTGCCAGCAGCGTTTGGGACGGGGCCGAGGGTGTTTTT. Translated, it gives CASSVWDGAEGVF.

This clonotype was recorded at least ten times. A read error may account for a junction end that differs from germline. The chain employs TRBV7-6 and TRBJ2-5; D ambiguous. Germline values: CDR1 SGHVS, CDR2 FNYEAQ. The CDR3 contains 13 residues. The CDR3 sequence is CASSSGSSETQYF. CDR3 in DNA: TGTGCTAGCAGCTCCGGGTCTTCAGAGACCCAGTACTTC.

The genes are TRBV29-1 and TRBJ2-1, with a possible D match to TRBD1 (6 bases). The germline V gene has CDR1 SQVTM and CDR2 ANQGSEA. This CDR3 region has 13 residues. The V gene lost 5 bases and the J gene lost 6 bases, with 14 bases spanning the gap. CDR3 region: CSVKPGVPNEQFF. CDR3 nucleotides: TGCAGCGTTAAGCCAGGGGTCCCCAATGAGCAGTTCTTC.